This TCR beta chain is from a study of shared clonotypes between healthy human individuals (dated by TCRdb to about 2020). Background for the entire study: The cohort included three men and a couple of women between 18 and 49 years of age. To estimate repertoire size and how much clonotype sharing occurs between individuals, the study deeply sequenced the blood TCR repertoires of five healthy adults. To increase sequencing depth and limit assay-specific biases, TCR repertoire library preparation and sequencing were carried out by different laboratories using diverse techniques. Per donor, leukapheresis produced somewhere between about 0.94 and 9 billion PBMCs.

General findings and caveats noted by the study authors: Pairwise subsampling indicated that sequencing depth was expected to affect the degree of clonotype sharing among donors. Because the study included a small number of donors, the genetic and exposure-history diversity represented was limited. Sampling was limited to blood, and TCR repertoires in tissue likely differ from TCR repertoires in blood.

The sample holds many counts of this clone. There is no known antigen for this receptor. The input lacks base qualities; no much larger clone sits a single base away. The germline V gene provides CDR1 LGHNA and CDR2 YNFKEQ. V loses 0 bases of germline sequence and J loses 8 bases, and the interval between the two ends is 4 bases. The CDR3 covers 12 residues, taking in both the cysteine and the phenylalanine. The sequence is cut down to CDR3 DNA, 36 bases in frame from base 1. The donors were healthy, HIV-negative adults who had no recently reported acute infections or vaccinations. All donors were Caucasian adults living in Nashville, Tennessee, USA. For unsorted samples, around 90 million PBMCs were counted, and genomic DNA was extracted using the QIAamp DNA Blood Mini kit. After blood collection by leukapheresis, PBMCs were isolated using Ficoll-Histopaque density gradient centrifugation and then cryopreserved in the vapor phase of liquid nitrogen.

TCR CDR3 regions were amplified from genomic DNA by multiplex PCR using the deep immunoSEQ assay. Genomic DNA extracted from each cell subset was distributed evenly over all wells of several immunoSEQ 96-well plates, and each plate served as one replicate. Each replicate PCR for unsorted PBMC received around 330 ng genomic DNA, equal to around 30,000 T cell genomes. Ten immunoSEQ deep assay plates were used to sequence unsorted PBMC genomic DNA. Purified libraries were measured with a Qubit 3.0 fluorometer, size-checked on a Bioanalyzer 2100, and measured again with the KAPA Library Quantification kit. A separate single-read 150-cycle Illumina NextSeq 550 flow cell was used to sequence each immunoSEQ 96-well plate. The study's own analysis went as follows. Because only junctional sequences without quality scores were contained in the immunoSEQ output, filtering matching that applied to full-length reads could not be performed. To assign V/J genes and CDR3, sequences were annotated against IMGT germline references using PyIR, a Python wrapper for IgBLAST v1.9. Reads were filtered out if the reads had weak V/J assignments (E-value above 1e-6), no CDR3, stop codons, out-of-frame junctions, or ambiguous translated residues. V3J clonotypes were defined as sequences sharing the same inferred V gene, J gene, and CDR3 amino acid sequence. Percentage overlap between repertoires was computed as shared unique clonotypes divided by the size of the smaller repertoire. RTK rarefaction, the Chao1 estimator, and Recon v2.1 estimates of unobserved clonotypes were used to assess repertoire richness. Imported from immuneACCESS, the table was reduced by TCRdb to in-frame sequences with V and J called. These copies leave out some clones; in studies compared against another copy, an unresolved V gene accounts for under half, and the cause of the remainder is not known. V and J calls and clone size are given by that table; D and trimming were obtained from the DNA. The sample table holds approximately 500,000 clones, of which 79% were seen once. The ten largest clones capture 10% to 15% of the sample.

The sequence links TRBV4-2 to TRBJ1-4; no D gene is confidently identified. This sequence was found in a woman aged 40 to 50 in good health. Some clones in this sample may be carry-over from other donors' samples. Sample: PBMCs. Here the CDR3 is given as CASSQDSEKLFF. Here is the DNA: TGTGCCAGCAGCCAAGATTCAGAAAAACTGTTTTTT.